One and the same sample provided the 17 T cell receptor beta chains below, sequenced in a study of blood T cell repertoires in COVID-19 (dated by TCRdb to about 2020). Library creation used the immunoSEQ multiplex PCR assay. TCRdb stores this immuneACCESS table with in-frame sequences only. Part of the clones is absent; in the studies checked, under half of the shortfall reflects unresolved V genes, and no reason is known for the rest. The sample has approximately 280,000 clones on record, around nine tenths of them singletons. Approximately 2.5% of the sample is held by the ten biggest clonotypes. Source material: PBMCs or T cells enriched from blood (not recorded which). These receptors were collected from a woman aged 18-35 years who had recovered from COVID-19.

This chain links TRBV19 with TRBJ2-4; 7 nucleotides line up with TRBD2. The ends lost 1 base at V and 7 bases at J; junction bases unmatched: 4. The CDR3 totals 14 residues. Germline CDR1 is LNHDA and CDR2 is SQIVND (reference sequence). CDR3 in amino acids: CASSIGGGRNIQYF. The CDR3 DNA reads TGTGCCAGTAGTATAGGGGGAGGGAGGAACATTCAGTACTTC.

The chain joins TRBV5-1 to TRBJ1-3; D gene unclear. Looked up from germline, CDR1 is SGHRS and CDR2 is YFSETQ. This CDR3 is built from 14 residues. The V end lost 4 bases, the J end lost 4 bases, and 12 bases lay between the germline ends. CDR3 region: CASSRELGGNTIYF. The CDR3 nucleotides read TGCGCCAGCAGCCGGGAACTGGGAGGAAACACCATATATTTT.

This rearrangement joins TRBV10-1 to TRBJ1-4, with 11 bases matching TRBD1. The V segment lost 9 bases and the J segment 7 bases; nucleotides outside the gene matches: 7. This CDR3 comprises 14 residues. The V gene's germline CDR1 is WNHNN and CDR2 SYGVQD (reference sequence). This chain's CDR3 is CARRTGGVSEKLFF. The CDR3, as DNA: TGCGCCAGGCGGACAGGGGGCGTTAGTGAAAAACTGTTTTTT.

J is TRBJ2-1 and V is TRBV28; maybe TRBD1 (6 bases). The CDR3 is 16 residues long. V lost 5 bases and J lost 0, with 14 bases in between. CDR1 and CDR2 (germline): MDHEN, SYDVKM. The CDR3 coding sequence is TGTGCCAGCAGTATCTCACAGGGTTTCTCCTACAATGAGCAGTTCTTC. This sequence encodes CASSISQGFSYNEQFF.

Points on this clone: A read error may account for a junction end that differs from germline. V usage is TRBV6-1 and J usage is TRBJ2-1; 8 bases are a match to TRBD2. Germline V gene lookup returns CDR1 MNHNS and CDR2 SASEGT. CDR3 length equals 18 residues. The CDR3 DNA follows: TGTGCCAGCAGGGAAGGGACTAGAGGACTAGCTGGCTACAATGAGCAGTTCTTC. Its translation is CASREGTRGLAGYNEQFF.

The chain joins TRBV7-9 to TRBJ2-3; 10 nucleotides line up with TRBD1. In germline, CDR1 is SEHNR, CDR2 FQNEAQ (reference sequence). V shed 10 bases and J 0 bases; nucleotides not matched to a gene: 7. The CDR3 is 15 amino acids. Written as DNA, the CDR3 is TGTGCCATCTCAGACAGGGGGCTTAGCACAGATACGCAGTATTTT. It codes for CAISDRGLSTDTQYF.

The chain links TRBV7-2 to TRBJ2-3; possibly TRBD2 for D (6 bases). Germline loops: CDR1 SGHTA, CDR2 FQGNSA. V was clipped by 5 bases and J by 2 bases, with 11 bases between them. The CDR3 covers 14 residues. The CDR3 DNA reads TGTGCCAGCAGCCCGGGGAGGTCCACAGATACGCAGTATTTT. This sequence encodes CASSPGRSTDTQYF.

J is TRBJ2-7 and V is TRBV5-5, with a weak D call TRBD2 (5 bases). Per the germline V gene, CDR1 is SGHKS and CDR2 is YYEKEE (reference sequence). CDR3 length: 14 amino acids. V was cut by 1 base and J by 4 bases, with 12 bases left in between. CDR3 bases: TGTGCCAGCAGCTTGAGTGCGGGCAGTTACGAGCAGTACTTC. It codes for CASSLSAGSYEQYF.

The chain employs TRBV30 and TRBJ2-5; tentative D call: TRBD1 (5 bases). In germline, CDR1 is GTSNPN, CDR2 SVGIG (reference sequence). V was cut by 0 bases and J by 5 bases, with 13 bases left in between. There are 14 residues in the CDR3. In DNA, the CDR3 is TGTGCCTGGAGTGTAGTAGGGGTGCGGGAGACCCAGTACTTC. This encodes CAWSVVGVRETQYF.

This clone appeared once. J is TRBJ2-1 and V is TRBV27; possible D gene TRBD2, 5 bases. V was pared by 0 bases and J by 0 bases, with 9 bases between. CDR3 length equals 16 residues. Germline loops: CDR1 MNHEY, CDR2 SMNVEV (reference sequence). Here the CDR3 DNA reads TGTGCCAGCAGTTTATCGCGGGTAAGCTCCTACAATGAGCAGTTCTTC. Protein sequence: CASSLSRVSSYNEQFF.

The CDR3, as DNA: TGTGCCAGCAGCTTGGCCGGGGAAATGTCCTACGAGCAGTACTTC. Translating it yields CASSLAGEMSYEQYF. The chain has TRBV5-4 and TRBJ2-7; D is perhaps TRBD2 (5 bases). The germline V gene has CDR1 SGHNT and CDR2 YYREEE (reference sequence). The ends were cut back, 0 bases at V and 1 base at J, with 11 bases in the middle. The CDR3 is 15 amino acids. Together with reference TRBV5-4 and TRBJ2-7, the CDR3 gives the full variable domain: ETGVTQSPTHLIKTRGQQVTLRCSSQSGHNTVSWYQQALGQGPQFIFQYYREEENGRGNFPPRFSGLQFPNYSSELNVNALELDDSALYLCASSLAGEMSYEQYFGPGTRLTVT.

This sequence joins TRBV7-6 and TRBJ2-5; the match to TRBD2 covers 9 bases. V was clipped by 5 bases and J by 6 bases; unmatched bases: 10. The CDR3 consists of 15 residues. From germline, CDR1 is SGHVS and CDR2 FNYEAQ. CDR3 sequence (DNA): TGTGCCAGCAGCCCGGTAGCGGGAGCGGCCAAGACCCAGTACTTC. Amino acids: CASSPVAGAAKTQYF.

The gene calls are TRBV9 and TRBJ1-4, with no clear D. V was trimmed by 0 bases and J by 7 bases, leaving 16 bases between them. Germline CDR1 and CDR2: SGDLS and YYNGEE. The CDR3 extends over 16 amino acids. The CDR3 sequence: CASSVGDSVLGEKLFF. In nucleotides, the CDR3 is TGTGCCAGCAGCGTAGGCGATTCGGTTCTCGGTGAAAAACTGTTTTTT.

The chain employs TRBV11-2 and TRBJ2-1; D gene ambiguous. This CDR3 spans 12 amino acids. Trimming took 5 bases from V and 7 from J, leaving 9 bases between them. Germline values: CDR1 SGHAT, CDR2 FQNNGV. CDR3 sequence: CASSPPRNEQFF. CDR3 nucleotide sequence: TGTGCCAGCAGCCCCCCCCGGAATGAGCAGTTCTTC.

The gene calls are TRBV3-1 (or the pseudogene TRBV3-2) and TRBJ2-5, with D possibly TRBD1 on 5 matching bases. Trimming cost V 1 base and J 4 bases, with 10 bases left between them. Germline CDR1 is LGHDT and CDR2 is YNNKEL (reference sequence). The CDR3 has 14 amino acids. CDR3 sequence reads: CASSQAAGLETQYF. The CDR3 DNA follows: TGTGCCAGCAGCCAAGCTGCAGGGCTAGAGACCCAGTACTTC.

CDR3 in DNA: TGTGCCAGCAGCCAAGGACTCTACGAGCAGTACTTC. This gives the protein CASSQGLYEQYF. This chain connects TRBV3-1 (or the pseudogene TRBV3-2) to TRBJ2-7; D not certain. The CDR3 is 12 residues long. V shed 1 base and J shed 3 bases, with 4 bases lying between them. The V gene's germline CDR1 is LGHDT and CDR2 YNNKEL (reference sequence).

The chain recombines TRBV10-2 with TRBJ2-5, with 7 bases fitting TRBD2. Germline V CDR1 and CDR2: WSHSY, SAAADI. CDR3 size: 17 residues. J lost 4 bases, V lost 1 base, and 12 bases had no gene match. The CDR3 is CASSEYGLRELVETQYF. DNA for the CDR3: TGCGCCAGCAGTGAGTACGGGTTGCGGGAGCTGGTAGAGACCCAGTACTTC.